Below are 9 T cell receptor beta chains sequenced from a single sample in a study of cytomegalovirus exposure and HLA in healthy donors (TCRdb year 2017). Libraries were made using the immunoSEQ multiplex PCR assay. The multiplex PCR relied on a mix of 60 forward primers for TCR Vbeta segments and 13 reverse primers for TCR Jbeta segments. Not all clones reach the TCRdb copy of this immuneACCESS table, which keeps in-frame sequences only. Checked studies attribute under half of the gap to unresolved V genes and leave the rest unexplained. For this sample the table gives some 90,000 clones, of which roughly 79% were detected only once. The ten biggest clones cover around 0.63% of the sample. The sample consisted of PBMCs. Receptor source: a man under 40 in good health and CMV-seronegative.

This chain links TRBV9 with TRBJ2-2, with no clear D. Trimming took 2 bases from V and 1 from J, leaving 9 bases between them. Germline assignment: CDR1 SGDLS and CDR2 YYNGEE. The CDR3 length is 15 residues. The CDR3 DNA sequence: TGTGCCAGCAGCGTTAGCTCGAGGAACACCGGGGAGCTGTTTTTT. Encoded protein: CASSVSSRNTGELFF.

V usage is TRBV7-8 and J usage is TRBJ2-1, with 7 bases lining up with TRBD2. V was clipped by 1 base and J by 3 bases; unmatched bases: 9. Germline CDR1 reads SGHVS; CDR2 reads FQNEAQ. CDR3 length: 17 amino acids. CDR3 in DNA: TGTGCCAGCAGCTTAGTTGGGTCTAGCGGTGGCTACAATGAGCAGTTCTTC. Translation: CASSLVGSSGGYNEQFF.

V is TRBV6-5 and J is TRBJ1-1; weak D call: TRBD1 (5 bases). The V end lost 5 bases, the J end lost 0 bases, and 10 bases lay between the germline ends. Germline CDR1 and CDR2: MNHEY and SVGAGI. The CDR3 has 14 residues. CDR3 sequence: CASSRKTVNTEAFF. The CDR3 DNA reads TGTGCCAGCAGTCGTAAGACAGTGAACACTGAAGCTTTCTTT.

This chain uses TRBV10-3 with TRBJ1-4; maybe TRBD1 (5 bases). The V gene lost 0 bases and the J gene lost 6 bases, with 11 bases spanning the gap. There are 15 residues in the CDR3. The germline gives CDR1 ENHRY, CDR2 SYGVKD. CDR3 bases: TGTGCCATCAGTGAGTCTGACAGTCGAGATGAAAAACTGTTTTTT. Protein sequence: CAISESDSRDEKLFF.

DNA of the CDR3: TGTGCCAGCACAGGGACAGGGGGCCGGAATGAGCAGTTCTTC. Its translation is CASTGTGGRNEQFF. The rearrangement joins TRBV2 to TRBJ2-1, with TRBD1 identical over 12 bases. After removal of 7 bases from V and 7 bases from J, the junction contained 5 bases not matched to a gene. In germline, CDR1 is SNHLY, CDR2 FYNNEI. CDR3 length: 14 residues.

V is TRBV5-1 and J is TRBJ2-1, with TRBD1 as a possible D gene (9 bases). The germline CDR1 and CDR2 sequences are SGHRS and YFSETQ. This CDR3 is 16 amino acids long. V lost 4 bases and J 6 bases, leaving 20 bases between the germline ends. The CDR3 DNA is TGCGCCAGCAGCCCGGACAGGGGACTAGGAGTCAATGAGCAGTTCTTC. Residues: CASSPDRGLGVNEQFF.

The chain combines TRBV21-1 with TRBJ1-1; the listed D gene, TRBD1, was not tested against the DNA. TRBV21-1 is reported as a pseudogene. CDR3 length: 16 amino acids. The chain's CDR3 is CASSKGSGQGATEAFF. The DNA of the CDR3 is TGTGCCAGCAGCAAAGGTAGCGGGCAGGGGGCCACTGAAGCTTTCTTT.

This chain connects TRBV5-4 to TRBJ1-1; D gene unclear. The CDR3 runs to 13 residues. Germline V lookup: CDR1 SGHNT, CDR2 YYREEE (reference sequence). V was pared by 4 bases and J by 9 bases, with 16 bases between. For the CDR3, the DNA is TGTGCCAGCAGCAGATACCGGGAGCGCAAAGCTTTCTTT. Protein product: CASSRYRERKAFF.

The chain has TRBV7-9 and TRBJ2-3, with D maybe TRBD2 (6 bases). V dropped 5 bases and J dropped 6 bases, with 24 bases sitting between them. Germline V gene lookup returns CDR1 SEHNR and CDR2 FQNEAQ (reference sequence). This CDR3 is 17 amino acids long. The CDR3 is CASSRFGGAAEADTQYF. The DNA of the CDR3 is TGTGCCAGCAGCCGCTTTGGCGGGGCGGCGGAGGCGGATACGCAGTATTTT. The whole variable domain, remainder taken from reference TRBV7-9 and TRBJ2-3, is DTGVSQNPRHKITKRGQNVTFRCDPISEHNRLYWYRQTLGQGPEFLTYFQNEAQLEKSRLLSDRFSAERPKGSFSTLEIQRTEQGDSAMYLCASSRFGGAAEADTQYFGPGTRLTVL.